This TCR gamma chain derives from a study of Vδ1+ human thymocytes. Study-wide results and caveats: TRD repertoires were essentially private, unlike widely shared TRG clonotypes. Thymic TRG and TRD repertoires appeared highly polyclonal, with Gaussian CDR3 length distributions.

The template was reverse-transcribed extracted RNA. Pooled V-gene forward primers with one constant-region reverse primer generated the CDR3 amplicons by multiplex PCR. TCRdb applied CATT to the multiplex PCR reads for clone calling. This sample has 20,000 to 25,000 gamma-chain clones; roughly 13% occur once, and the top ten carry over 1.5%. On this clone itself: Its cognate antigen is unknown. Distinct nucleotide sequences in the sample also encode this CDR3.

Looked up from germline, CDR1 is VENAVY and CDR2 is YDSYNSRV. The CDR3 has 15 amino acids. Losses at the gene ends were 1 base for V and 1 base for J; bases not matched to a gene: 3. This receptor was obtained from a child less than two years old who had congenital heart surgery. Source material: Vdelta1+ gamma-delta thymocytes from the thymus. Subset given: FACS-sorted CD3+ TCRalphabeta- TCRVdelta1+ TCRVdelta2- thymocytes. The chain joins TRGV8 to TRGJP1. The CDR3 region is CATWDSVTTGWFKIF. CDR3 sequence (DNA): TGTGCCACCTGGGATAGCGTTACCACTGGTTGGTTCAAGATATTT.